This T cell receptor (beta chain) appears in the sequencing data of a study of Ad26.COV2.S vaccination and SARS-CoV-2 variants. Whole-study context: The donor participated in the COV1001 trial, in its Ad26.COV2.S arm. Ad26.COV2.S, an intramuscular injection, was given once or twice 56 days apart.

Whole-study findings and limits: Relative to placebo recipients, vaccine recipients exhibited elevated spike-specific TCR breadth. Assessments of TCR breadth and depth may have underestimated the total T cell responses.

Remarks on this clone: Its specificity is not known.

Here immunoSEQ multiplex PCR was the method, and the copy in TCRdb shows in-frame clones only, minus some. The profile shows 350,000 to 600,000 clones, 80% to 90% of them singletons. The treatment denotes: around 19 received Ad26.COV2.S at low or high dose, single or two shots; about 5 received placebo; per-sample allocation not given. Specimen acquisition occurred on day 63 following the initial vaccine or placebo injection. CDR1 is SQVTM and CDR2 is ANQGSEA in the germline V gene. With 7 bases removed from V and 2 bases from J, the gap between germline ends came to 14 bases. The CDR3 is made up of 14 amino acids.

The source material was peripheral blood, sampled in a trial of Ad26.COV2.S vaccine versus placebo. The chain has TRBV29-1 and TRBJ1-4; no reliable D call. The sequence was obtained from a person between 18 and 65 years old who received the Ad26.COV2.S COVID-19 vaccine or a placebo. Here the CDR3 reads CSAASGSTNEKLFF. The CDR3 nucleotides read TGCAGCGCTGCAAGCGGTTCGACTAATGAAAAACTGTTTTTT.